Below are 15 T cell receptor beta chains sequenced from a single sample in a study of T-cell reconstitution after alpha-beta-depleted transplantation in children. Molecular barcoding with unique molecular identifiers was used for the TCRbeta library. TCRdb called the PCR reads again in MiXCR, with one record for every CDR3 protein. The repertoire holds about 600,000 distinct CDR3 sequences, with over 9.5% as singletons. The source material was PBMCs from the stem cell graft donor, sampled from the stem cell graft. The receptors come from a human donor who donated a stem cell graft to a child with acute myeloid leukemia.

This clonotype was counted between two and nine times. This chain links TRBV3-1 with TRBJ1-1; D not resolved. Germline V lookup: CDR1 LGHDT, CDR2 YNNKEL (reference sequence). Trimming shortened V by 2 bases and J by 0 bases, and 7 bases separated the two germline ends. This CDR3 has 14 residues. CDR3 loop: CASSQTDVNTEAFF. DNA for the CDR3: TGTGCCAGCAGCCAAACAGATGTGAACACTGAAGCTTTCTTT.

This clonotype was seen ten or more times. The CDR3 DNA follows: TGCAGCGCCGGGACAGGAAGGATCTACGAGCAGTACTTC. It yields the protein CSAGTGRIYEQYF. The chain uses TRBV29-1 and TRBJ2-7; 8 nucleotides agree with TRBD1. V was clipped by 7 bases and J by 3 bases; unmatched bases: 8. Germline values: CDR1 SQVTM, CDR2 ANQGSEA. This CDR3 is built from 13 residues.

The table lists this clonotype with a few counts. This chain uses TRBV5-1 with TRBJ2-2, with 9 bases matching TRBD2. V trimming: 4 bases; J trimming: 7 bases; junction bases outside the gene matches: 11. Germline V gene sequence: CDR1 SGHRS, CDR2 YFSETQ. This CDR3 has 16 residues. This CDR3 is CASSPPVAGVGGELFF. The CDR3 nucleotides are TGCGCCAGCAGCCCACCCGTAGCGGGAGTGGGCGGGGAGCTGTTTTTT.

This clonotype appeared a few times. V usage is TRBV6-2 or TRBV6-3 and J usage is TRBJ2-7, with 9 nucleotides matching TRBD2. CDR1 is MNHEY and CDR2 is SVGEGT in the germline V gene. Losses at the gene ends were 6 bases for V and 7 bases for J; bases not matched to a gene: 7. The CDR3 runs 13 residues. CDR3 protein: CASRPSGTWEQYF. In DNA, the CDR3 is TGTGCCAGCAGGCCTAGCGGGACGTGGGAGCAGTACTTC.

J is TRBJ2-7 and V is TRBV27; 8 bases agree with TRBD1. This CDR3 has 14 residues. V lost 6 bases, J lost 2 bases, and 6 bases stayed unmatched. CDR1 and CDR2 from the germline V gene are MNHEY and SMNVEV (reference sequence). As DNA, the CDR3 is TGTGCCAGCAGCCGACAGGGGCTGGCCTACGAGCAGTACTTC. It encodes CASSRQGLAYEQYF.

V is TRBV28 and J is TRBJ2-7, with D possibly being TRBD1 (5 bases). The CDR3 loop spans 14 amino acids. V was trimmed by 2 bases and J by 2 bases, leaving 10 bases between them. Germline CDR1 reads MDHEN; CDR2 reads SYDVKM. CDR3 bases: TGTGCCAGCAGTTTAGGATCAGGGCCCTACGAGCAGTACTTC. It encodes CASSLGSGPYEQYF.

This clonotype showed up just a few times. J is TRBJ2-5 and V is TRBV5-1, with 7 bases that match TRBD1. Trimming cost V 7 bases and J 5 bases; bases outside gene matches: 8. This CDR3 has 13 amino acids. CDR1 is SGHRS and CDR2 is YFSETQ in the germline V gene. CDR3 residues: CASEYDRDETQYF. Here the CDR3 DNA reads TGCGCCAGCGAATACGACAGGGACGAGACCCAGTACTTC.

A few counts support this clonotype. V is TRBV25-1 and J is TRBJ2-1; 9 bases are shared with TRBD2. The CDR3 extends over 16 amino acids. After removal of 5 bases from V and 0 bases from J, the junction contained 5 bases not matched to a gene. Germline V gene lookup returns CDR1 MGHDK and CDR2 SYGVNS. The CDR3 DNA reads TGTGCCAGCAGTAAACCTAGCGGGGTCTCCTACAATGAGCAGTTCTTC. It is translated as CASSKPSGVSYNEQFF.

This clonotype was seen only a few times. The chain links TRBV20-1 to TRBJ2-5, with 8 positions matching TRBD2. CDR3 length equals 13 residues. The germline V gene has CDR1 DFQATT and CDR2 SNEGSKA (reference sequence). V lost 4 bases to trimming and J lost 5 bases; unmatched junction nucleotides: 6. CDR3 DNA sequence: TGCAGTGCTATGAGCGGGAGTAGGGAGACCCAGTACTTC. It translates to CSAMSGSRETQYF.

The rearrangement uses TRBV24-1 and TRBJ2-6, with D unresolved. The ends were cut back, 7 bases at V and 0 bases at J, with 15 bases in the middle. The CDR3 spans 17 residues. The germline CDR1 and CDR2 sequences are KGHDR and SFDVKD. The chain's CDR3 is CATSPDGRSSGANVLTF. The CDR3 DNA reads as TGTGCCACCAGCCCGGACGGACGGAGCTCTGGGGCCAACGTCCTGACTTTC.

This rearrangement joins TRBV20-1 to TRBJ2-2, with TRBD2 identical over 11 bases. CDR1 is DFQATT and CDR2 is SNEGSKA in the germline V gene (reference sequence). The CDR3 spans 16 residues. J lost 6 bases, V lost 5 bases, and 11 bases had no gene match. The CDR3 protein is CSAGLAGGPMSGELFF. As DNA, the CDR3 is TGCAGTGCTGGGTTAGCGGGAGGGCCTATGTCCGGGGAGCTGTTTTTT.

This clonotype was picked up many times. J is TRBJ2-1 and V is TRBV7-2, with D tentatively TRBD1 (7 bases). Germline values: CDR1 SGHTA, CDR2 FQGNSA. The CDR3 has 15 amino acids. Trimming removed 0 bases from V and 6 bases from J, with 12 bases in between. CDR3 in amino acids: CASSLAHRGGNEQFF. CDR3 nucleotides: TGTGCCAGCAGCTTAGCCCACAGGGGAGGCAATGAGCAGTTCTTC.

CDR3 sequence (DNA): TGTGCCAGCAGCGTAGGGACAGGGGGCCACTGGGGGTCACCCCTCCACTTT. It is translated as CASSVGTGGHWGSPLHF. The chain links TRBV7-2 to TRBJ1-6; 12 nucleotides line up with TRBD1. Germline assignment: CDR1 SGHTA and CDR2 FQGNSA. The CDR3 loop spans 17 amino acids. With 5 bases clipped from V and 10 bases from J, the junction kept 12 bases outside the gene matches. The full variable domain, with the rest looked up from reference TRBV7-2 and TRBJ1-6, is GAGVSQSPSNKVTEKGKDVELRCDPISGHTALYWYRQSLGQGLEFLIYFQGNSAPDKSGLPSDRFSAERTGGSVSTLTIQRTQQEDSAVYLCASSVGTGGHWGSPLHFGNGTRLTVT.

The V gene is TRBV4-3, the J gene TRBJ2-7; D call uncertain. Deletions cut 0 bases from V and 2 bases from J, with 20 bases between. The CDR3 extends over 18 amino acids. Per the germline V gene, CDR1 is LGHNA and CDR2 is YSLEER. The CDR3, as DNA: TGCGCCAGCAGCCAAGAGACCTCCGGTCCAGGAATCCCCTACGAGCAGTACTTC. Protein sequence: CASSQETSGPGIPYEQYF.

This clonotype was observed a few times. Written as DNA, the CDR3 is TGCGCCAGCAGCTTGGCCGATACAGCCATCCGCTATGGCTACACCTTC. This gives the protein CASSLADTAIRYGYTF. V gene TRBV5-1 combines with J gene TRBJ1-2; D uncertain. Germline-derived CDR1 and CDR2 are SGHRS and YFSETQ. V lost 0 bases and J lost 4, with 16 bases in between. CDR3 length equals 16 residues.